A single sample is the source of the 30 T cell receptor beta chains below, sequenced in a study of T cells in Graves' hyperthyroidism and ophthalmopathy. Template material for amplifying TCR beta CDR3 regions consisted of RNA transcripts. TCR CDR3 underwent first-round RT-PCR with the HTBI primer set. TCRdb itself ran the multiplex PCR reads through MiXCR, one entry per CDR3 protein. The sample records around 350,000 distinct CDR3 sequences, more than 15% being singletons. The sample taken for sequencing was blood. The source of these receptors is a woman aged 18-35 years with Graves' hyperthyroidism that later progressed to Graves' ophthalmopathy.

This clonotype was counted between two and nine times. V gene TRBV30 combines with J gene TRBJ2-7; 7 bases align to TRBD1. The germline V gene has CDR1 GTSNPN and CDR2 SVGIG (reference sequence). V was clipped by 0 bases and J by 7 bases; unmatched bases: 15. This CDR3 comprises 16 residues. CDR3 coding DNA: TGTGCCTGGAGTGTAAGGTTGGGCAGGGGGATACCTGAGCAGTACTTC. Translated, it gives CAWSVRLGRGIPEQYF.

This clonotype was seen ten or more times. This chain links TRBV3-1 with TRBJ2-1; unclear D gene. The CDR3 extends over 15 amino acids. V was pared by 4 bases and J by 0 bases, with 10 bases between. CDR1 is LGHDT and CDR2 is YNNKEL in the germline V gene (reference sequence). CDR3 residues: CASSPDHLSYNEQFF. CDR3 nucleotide sequence: TGTGCCAGCAGCCCGGACCACCTCTCCTACAATGAGCAGTTCTTC.

This clonotype was counted ten times or more. The CDR3 loop reads CASSPTGDYGYTF. The DNA of the CDR3 is TGTGCCAGCTCACCCACAGGGGACTATGGCTACACCTTC. This sequence joins TRBV18 and TRBJ1-2, with TRBD1 matching 7 bases. The CDR3 contains 13 residues. Germline lookup yields CDR1 KGHSH and CDR2 LQKENI. V gave up 3 bases and J gave up 3 bases; unmatched junction bases: 1.

This clonotype occurred many times. V is TRBV6-1 and J is TRBJ1-6; TRBD1 aligns across 10 bases. Germline CDR1 MNHNS, CDR2 SASEGT. There are 14 residues in the CDR3. The trim removed 5 bases at V and 7 bases at J, leaving 2 bases unmatched. CDR3 DNA sequence: TGTGCCAGCAGTCGGACAGGGGGGAATTCACCCCTCCACTTT. This sequence encodes CASSRTGGNSPLHF.

This clonotype showed up just a few times. The chain employs TRBV20-1 and TRBJ2-3; D may be TRBD2 (5 bases). Germline lookup yields CDR1 DFQATT and CDR2 SNEGSKA (reference sequence). The V and J ends lost 4 bases and 3 bases respectively, with 8 bases between them. The CDR3 sequence is 12 residues long. CDR3: CSATRGTDTQYF. The CDR3 DNA reads as TGCAGTGCTACGAGAGGGACAGATACGCAGTATTTT.

V usage is TRBV20-1 and J usage is TRBJ1-5, with D possibly being TRBD1 (5 bases). The CDR3 is made up of 13 amino acids. Trimming pared 1 base from V and 7 bases from J, leaving 11 bases between. The germline V gene has CDR1 DFQATT and CDR2 SNEGSKA (reference sequence). CDR3 amino acids: CSARVAGEQPQHF. The CDR3 DNA follows: TGCAGTGCTAGAGTGGCGGGGGAACAGCCCCAGCATTTT.

The chain joins TRBV9 to TRBJ2-1; perhaps TRBD1 as D (5 bases). The germline V gene encodes CDR1 SGDLS and CDR2 YYNGEE. This CDR3 is 18 amino acids long. V was pared by 0 bases and J by 2 bases, with 18 bases between. Here the CDR3 DNA reads TGTGCCAGCAGCGTAGTTGGACAAGACACCTCCCCCTACAATGAGCAGTTCTTC. Translating gives CASSVVGQDTSPYNEQFF.

The CDR3 region is CASRKDRGTDTQYF. The CDR3 DNA is TGTGCCAGCAGAAAGGACAGGGGCACAGATACGCAGTATTTT. The chain carries TRBV6-1 and TRBJ2-3, with TRBD1 identical over 8 bases. The V gene's germline CDR1 is MNHNS and CDR2 SASEGT. The CDR3 runs 14 residues. V trimming: 6 bases; J trimming: 1 base; junction bases outside the gene matches: 3.

The gene calls are TRBV5-4 and TRBJ2-7; 7 bases are shared with TRBD2. Germline assignment: CDR1 SGHNT and CDR2 YYREEE (reference sequence). The CDR3 length is 14 residues. V gave up 4 bases and J gave up 2 bases; unmatched junction bases: 6. CDR3 residues: CASSSGTTTYEQYF. CDR3 DNA sequence: TGTGCCAGCAGCAGCGGGACTACAACCTACGAGCAGTACTTC.

In this sample, this clonotype turned up many times. V and J are TRBV2 and TRBJ2-7; D tentatively reads TRBD1 or TRBD2 (5 bases each). Germline V lookup: CDR1 SNHLY, CDR2 FYNNEI. CDR3 size: 14 residues. V was shortened by 5 bases and J by 4 bases, with 15 bases between the two germline ends. CDR3 sequence reads: CASSWDRKLYEQYF. CDR3 DNA sequence: TGTGCCAGCAGTTGGGACCGAAAACTATACGAGCAGTACTTC.

This clonotype was picked up many times. The chain uses TRBV6-1 and TRBJ1-1, with D possibly being TRBD1 (5 bases). V lost 6 bases and J lost 3, with 8 bases in between. Per the germline V gene, CDR1 is MNHNS and CDR2 is SASEGT. CDR3 length equals 12 residues. CDR3 sequence (DNA): TGTGCCAGCAGAAAGGGGTACACTGAAGCTTTCTTT. Residues: CASRKGYTEAFF.

This clonotype was counted ten times or more. The V gene is TRBV2, the J gene TRBJ1-5; D not resolved. Germline V lookup: CDR1 SNHLY, CDR2 FYNNEI. There are 14 residues in the CDR3. Deletions cut 5 bases from V and 5 bases from J, with 13 bases between. This CDR3 reads CASSQLEGYQPQHF. The DNA for the CDR3 is TGTGCCAGCAGTCAGTTGGAAGGGTATCAGCCCCAGCATTTT. The full variable domain, completed using reference TRBV2 and TRBJ1-5, is EPEVTQTPSHQVTQMGQEVILRCVPISNHLYFYWYRQILGQKVEFLVSFYNNEISEKSEIFDDQFSVERPDGSNFTLKIRSTKLEDSAMYFCASSQLEGYQPQHFGDGTRLSIL.

This chain connects TRBV6-1 to TRBJ1-4; 12 positions match TRBD1. Per the germline V gene, CDR1 is MNHNS and CDR2 is SASEGT. Trimming took 5 bases from V and 7 from J; bases not matched to a gene: 11. The CDR3 length is 17 residues. CDR3 loop: CASSTGTGGATGEKLFF. DNA of the CDR3: TGTGCCAGCAGTACCGGGACAGGGGGCGCCACGGGTGAAAAACTGTTTTTT.

This clonotype has ten or more counts. The rearrangement joins TRBV13 to TRBJ1-2; D unclear. This CDR3 is built from 10 residues. Germline V gives CDR1 PRHDT, CDR2 FYEKMQ (reference sequence). V dropped 5 bases and J dropped 8 bases, with 6 bases sitting between them. For the CDR3, the DNA is TGTGCCAGCAGCCCGAGCGGCTACACCTTC. It codes for CASSPSGYTF. Supplemented by reference TRBV13 and TRBJ1-2, the full variable domain reads AAGVIQSPRHLIKEKRETATLKCYPIPRHDTVYWYQQGPGQDPQFLISFYEKMQSDKGSIPDRFSAQQFSDYHSELNMSSLELGDSALYFCASSPSGYTFGSGTRLTVV.

The chain combines TRBV4-3 with TRBJ2-3; the D gene is possibly TRBD1 (6 bases). With 4 bases removed from V and 4 bases from J, the gap between germline ends came to 12 bases. The CDR3 covers 14 residues. From germline, CDR1 is LGHNA and CDR2 YSLEER. DNA for the CDR3: TGCGCCAGCAGCCTCCGTGAGGGGGCAGATACGCAGTATTTT. This codes for CASSLREGADTQYF.

Remarks on this clonotype: It may be a read error: a sequence one base away is much more abundant. This chain connects TRBV20-1 to TRBJ2-5; 7 nucleotides match TRBD2. There are 12 residues in the CDR3. J gave up 5 bases and V 4 bases, and 4 bases lay outside the gene matches. CDR1 DFQATT and CDR2 SNEGSKA come from the germline V gene (reference sequence). The CDR3 protein is CSAIAGLETQYF. CDR3 bases: TGCAGTGCTATAGCGGGTTTGGAGACCCAGTACTTC.

The sample holds many counts of this clonotype. The rearrangement uses TRBV28 and TRBJ2-5; the D is unclear. This CDR3 comprises 12 residues. Trimming pared 5 bases from V and 7 bases from J, leaving 11 bases between. CDR1 is MDHEN, CDR2 SYDVKM, per germline. The CDR3 DNA reads as TGTGCCAGCAGTACCTCTTCCAGGACCCAGTACTTC. Translation: CASSTSSRTQYF.

This clonotype was observed at least ten times. V gene TRBV20-1 combines with J gene TRBJ2-5, with a weak D call TRBD2 (5 bases). The CDR3 consists of 13 residues. Trimming left V 6 bases short and J 5 bases short, with 16 bases between. Germline CDR1 and CDR2: DFQATT and SNEGSKA (reference sequence). In nucleotides, the CDR3 is TGCAGTGCCCCCCCGGCGGGTAGGGAGACCCAGTACTTC. It yields the protein CSAPPAGRETQYF.

This clonotype has a count of ten or more. The rearrangement links TRBV29-1 to TRBJ2-7; 8 bases fit TRBD1. V shed 6 bases and J 7 bases; nucleotides not matched to a gene: 8. Germline CDR1 reads SQVTM; CDR2 reads ANQGSEA. The CDR3 has 12 residues. The chain's CDR3 is CSVSQGAWEQYF. The CDR3 coding sequence is TGCAGCGTATCGCAGGGGGCTTGGGAGCAGTACTTC.

In its sample, this clonotype was seen many times. CDR3 residues: CSARVRGSDTQYF. The CDR3, as DNA: TGCAGTGCTAGAGTACGGGGCTCAGATACGCAGTATTTT. V usage is TRBV20-1 and J usage is TRBJ2-3; D is tentatively TRBD1 or TRBD2 (5 bases each). The V end was cut by 1 base, the J end by 4 bases, with 9 bases between. The germline CDR1 and CDR2 sequences are DFQATT and SNEGSKA (reference sequence). This CDR3 spans 13 amino acids.

This clonotype was recorded at least ten times. This rearrangement joins TRBV27 to TRBJ1-1; D remains unclear. V lost 0 bases and J 4 bases, leaving 9 bases between the germline ends. The length of the CDR3 is 14 residues. In germline, CDR1 is MNHEY, CDR2 SMNVEV (reference sequence). In DNA, the CDR3 is TGTGCCAGCAGTTTATCGAGCCACCCCACTGAAGCTTTCTTT. It codes for CASSLSSHPTEAFF.

The chain uses TRBV9 and TRBJ2-3, with TRBD2 matching over 7 bases. This CDR3 region has 17 residues. Germline V lookup: CDR1 SGDLS, CDR2 YYNGEE. V was pared by 0 bases and J by 2 bases, with 9 bases of the junction left unmatched. The CDR3 DNA reads TGTGCCAGCAGCGTAGCTACTAGCGCGACACACACAGATACGCAGTATTTT. The encoded protein is CASSVATSATHTDTQYF.

Concerning this clonotype itself: A read error may explain this, as a much larger clone is one base away. The chain recombines TRBV6-5 with TRBJ2-7; D is uncertain. Germline CDR1 and CDR2: MNHEY and SVGAGI. This CDR3 is built from 12 residues. V lost 4 bases, J lost 7 bases, and 11 bases lay in between. Written as DNA, the CDR3 is TGTGCCAGCAGTTCCGGGCTGCATGAGCAGTACTTC. It encodes CASSSGLHEQYF.

This rearrangement joins TRBV10-1 to TRBJ2-3, with D unresolved. The CDR3 is 15 residues long. In germline, CDR1 is WNHNN, CDR2 SYGVQD (reference sequence). V shed 0 bases and J shed 3 bases, with 10 bases lying between them. CDR3 in amino acids: CASSESLFETDTQYF. For the CDR3, the DNA is TGCGCCAGCAGTGAGTCGCTTTTTGAAACAGATACGCAGTATTTT.

The chain is built from TRBV20-1 and TRBJ2-5, with 11 bases that match TRBD2. Germline CDR1 is DFQATT and CDR2 is SNEGSKA (reference sequence). The V and J ends lost 5 bases and 1 base, in that order; junction bases with no gene match: 6. CDR3 size: 15 residues. The CDR3 bases are TGCAGTGCTCGACCGGGACTAGCGGTCCAAGAGACCCAGTACTTC. Its translation: CSARPGLAVQETQYF.

This clonotype was seen many times. The DNA for the CDR3 is TGCAGTGCTAAAGTCGGCCCGGGGAATGAGCAGTTCTTC. This translates into CSAKVGPGNEQFF. The chain joins TRBV20-1 to TRBJ2-1; perhaps TRBD2 as D (5 bases). Trimming stripped 4 bases from V and 7 bases from J, with 14 bases between. Per the germline V gene, CDR1 is DFQATT and CDR2 is SNEGSKA (reference sequence). The length of the CDR3 is 13 residues.

In its sample, this clonotype was seen a few times. This chain joins TRBV6-1 and TRBJ2-7; D is unclear. Trimming took off 8 bases at V and 4 bases at J, with 12 bases between the two ends. Germline loops: CDR1 MNHNS, CDR2 SASEGT. The CDR3 loop spans 12 amino acids. Here the CDR3 DNA reads TGTGCCAGCGGTGCGACAAGTTACGAGCAGTACTTC. As protein: CASGATSYEQYF.

This clonotype has a handful of counts. The chain combines TRBV9 with TRBJ2-1, with 9 bases aligning to TRBD1. The V gene end was trimmed by 3 bases and the J gene end by 1 base; junction bases not matched to a gene: 5. This CDR3 has 16 residues. Germline CDR1 is SGDLS and CDR2 is YYNGEE. The CDR3 sequence is CASSARTGASYNEQFF. The DNA of the CDR3 is TGTGCCAGCAGCGCCCGGACAGGGGCGTCCTACAATGAGCAGTTCTTC.

This clonotype has a handful of counts. The chain joins TRBV29-1 to TRBJ2-1; 15 bases are shared with TRBD2. The CDR3 sequence is 15 residues long. Germline CDR1 is SQVTM and CDR2 is ANQGSEA. The V and J ends lost 3 bases and 10 bases, in that order; junction bases with no gene match: 7. CDR3 in amino acids: CSVEIRTSGRGEQFF. CDR3 DNA sequence: TGCAGCGTTGAGATACGGACTAGCGGGAGGGGAGAGCAGTTCTTC.

Only a few counts were recorded for this clonotype. The chain has TRBV5-4 and TRBJ1-1, with TRBD1 matching over 7 bases. Trimming cost V 0 bases and J 3 bases; bases outside gene matches: 8. There are 16 residues in the CDR3. Germline assignment: CDR1 SGHNT and CDR2 YYREEE (reference sequence). This CDR3 reads CASSLVGVQGDTEAFF. CDR3 DNA sequence: TGTGCCAGCAGCTTGGTGGGTGTGCAGGGGGACACTGAAGCTTTCTTT.